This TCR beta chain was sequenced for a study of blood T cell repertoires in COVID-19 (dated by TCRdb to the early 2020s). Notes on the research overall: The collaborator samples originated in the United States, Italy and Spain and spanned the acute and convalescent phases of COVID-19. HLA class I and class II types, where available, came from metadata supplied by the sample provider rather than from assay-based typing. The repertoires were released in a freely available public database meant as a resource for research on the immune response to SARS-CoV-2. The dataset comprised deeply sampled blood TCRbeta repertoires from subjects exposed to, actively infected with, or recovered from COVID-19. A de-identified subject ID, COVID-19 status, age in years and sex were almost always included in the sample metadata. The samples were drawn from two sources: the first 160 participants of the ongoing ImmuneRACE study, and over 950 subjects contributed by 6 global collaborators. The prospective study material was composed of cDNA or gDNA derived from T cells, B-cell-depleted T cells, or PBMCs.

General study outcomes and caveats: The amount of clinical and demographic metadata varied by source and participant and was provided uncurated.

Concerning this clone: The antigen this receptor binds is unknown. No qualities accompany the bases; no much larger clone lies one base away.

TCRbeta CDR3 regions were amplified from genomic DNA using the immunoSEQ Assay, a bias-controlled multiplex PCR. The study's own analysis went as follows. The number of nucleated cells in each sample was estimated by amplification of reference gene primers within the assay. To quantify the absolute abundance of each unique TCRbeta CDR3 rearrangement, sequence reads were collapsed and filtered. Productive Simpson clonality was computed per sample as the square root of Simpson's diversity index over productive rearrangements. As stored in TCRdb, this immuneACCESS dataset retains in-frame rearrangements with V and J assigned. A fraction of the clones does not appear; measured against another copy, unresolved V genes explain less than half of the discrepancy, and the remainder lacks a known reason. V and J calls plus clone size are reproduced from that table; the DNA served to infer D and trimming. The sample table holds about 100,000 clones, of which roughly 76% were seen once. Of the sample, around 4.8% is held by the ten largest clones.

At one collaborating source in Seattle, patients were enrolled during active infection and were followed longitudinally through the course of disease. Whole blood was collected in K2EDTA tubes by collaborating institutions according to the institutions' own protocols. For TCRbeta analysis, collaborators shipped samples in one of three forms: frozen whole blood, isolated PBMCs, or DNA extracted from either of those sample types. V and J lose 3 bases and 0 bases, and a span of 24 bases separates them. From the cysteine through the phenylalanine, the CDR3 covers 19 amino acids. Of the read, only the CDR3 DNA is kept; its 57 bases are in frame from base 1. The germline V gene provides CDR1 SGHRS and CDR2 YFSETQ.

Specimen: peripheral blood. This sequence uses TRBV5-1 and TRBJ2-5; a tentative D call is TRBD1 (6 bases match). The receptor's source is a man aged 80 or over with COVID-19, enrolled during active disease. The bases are TGCGCCAGCAGCTCACCACGACAGACAGGATTTACGTACCAAGAGACCCAGTACTTC. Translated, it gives CASSSPRQTGFTYQETQYF.